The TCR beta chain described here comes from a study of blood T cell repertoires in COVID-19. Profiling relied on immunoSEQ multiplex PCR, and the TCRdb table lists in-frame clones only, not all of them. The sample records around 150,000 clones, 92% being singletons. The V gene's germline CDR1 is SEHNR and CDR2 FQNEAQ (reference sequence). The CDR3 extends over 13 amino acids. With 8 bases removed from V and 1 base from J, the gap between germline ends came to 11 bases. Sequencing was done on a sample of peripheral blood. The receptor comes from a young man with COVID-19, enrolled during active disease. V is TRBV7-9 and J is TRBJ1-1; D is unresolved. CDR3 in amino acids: CASGRDGNTEAFF. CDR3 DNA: TGTGCCAGCGGGAGAGACGGGAACACTGAAGCTTTCTTT.